This entry is about one TCR beta chain. The sample is drawn from a study of blood T cells in healthy people across ages. Sample-barcoded 5' priming and a J-beta primer mix drove a second PCR of about 7 to 12 cycles. TCRdb processed the 5' RACE reads anew with MiXCR; each CDR3 protein has one entry. Here the sample spans about 1,400,000 distinct CDR3 sequences, about 40% being singletons. Every donor provided roughly 10 milliliters of peripheral blood. Germline values: CDR1 KGHSH, CDR2 LQKENI. CDR3 length: 15 amino acids. Trimming took 2 bases from V and 9 from J; bases not matched to a gene: 12. V usage is TRBV18 and J usage is TRBJ2-5; 7 positions match TRBD2. This receptor was obtained from a woman under 30 in good health. What was sequenced was blood. The CDR3 nucleotides are TGTGCCAGCTCACCAAGCGGACTAGTTCAGGGCTCCCAGTACTTC. Amino acid sequence: CASSPSGLVQGSQYF.